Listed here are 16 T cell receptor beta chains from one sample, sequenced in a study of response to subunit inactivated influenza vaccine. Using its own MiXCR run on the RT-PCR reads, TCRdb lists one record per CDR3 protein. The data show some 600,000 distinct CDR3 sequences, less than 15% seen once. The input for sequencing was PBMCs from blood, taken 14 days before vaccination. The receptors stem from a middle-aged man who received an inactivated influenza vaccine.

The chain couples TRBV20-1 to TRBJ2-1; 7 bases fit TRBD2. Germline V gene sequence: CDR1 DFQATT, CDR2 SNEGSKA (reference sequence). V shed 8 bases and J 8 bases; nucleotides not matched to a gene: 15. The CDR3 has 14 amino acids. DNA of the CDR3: TGCAGTACCAACCCCGGCGGGAGATTCCATGAGCAGTTCTTC. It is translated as CSTNPGGRFHEQFF.

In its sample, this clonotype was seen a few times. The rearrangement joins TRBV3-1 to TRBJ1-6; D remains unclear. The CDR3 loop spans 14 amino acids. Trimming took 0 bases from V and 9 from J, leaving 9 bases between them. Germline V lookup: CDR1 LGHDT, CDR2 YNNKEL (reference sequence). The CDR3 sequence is CASSQDSRTSPLHF. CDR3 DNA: TGTGCCAGCAGCCAAGATTCTCGAACTTCACCCCTCCACTTT. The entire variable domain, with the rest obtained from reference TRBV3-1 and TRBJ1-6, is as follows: DTAVSQTPKYLVTQMGNDKSIKCEQNLGHDTMYWYKQDSKKFLKIMFSYNNKELIINETVPNRFSPKSPDKAHLNLHINSLELGDSAVYFCASSQDSRTSPLHFGNGTRLTVT.

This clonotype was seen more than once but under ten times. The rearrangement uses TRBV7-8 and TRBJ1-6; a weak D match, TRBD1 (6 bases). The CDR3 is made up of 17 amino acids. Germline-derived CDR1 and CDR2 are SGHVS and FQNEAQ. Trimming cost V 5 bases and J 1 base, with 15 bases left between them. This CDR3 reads CASSLQGLRSYNSPLHF. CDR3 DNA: TGTGCCAGCAGCCTTCAGGGGCTACGGTCCTATAATTCACCCCTCCACTTT. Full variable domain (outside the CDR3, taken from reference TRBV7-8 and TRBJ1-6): GAGVSQSPRYKVAKRGQDVALRCDPISGHVSLFWYQQALGQGPEFLTYFQNEAQLDKSGLPSDRFFAERPEGSVSTLKIQRTQQEDSAVYLCASSLQGLRSYNSPLHFGNGTRLTVT.

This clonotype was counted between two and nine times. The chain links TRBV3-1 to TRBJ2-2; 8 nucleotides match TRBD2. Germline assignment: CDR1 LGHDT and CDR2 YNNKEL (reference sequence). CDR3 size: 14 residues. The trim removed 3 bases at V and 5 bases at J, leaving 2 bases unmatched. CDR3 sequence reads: CASSQREETGELFF. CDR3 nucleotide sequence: TGTGCCAGCAGCCAGCGGGAGGAGACCGGGGAGCTGTTTTTT.

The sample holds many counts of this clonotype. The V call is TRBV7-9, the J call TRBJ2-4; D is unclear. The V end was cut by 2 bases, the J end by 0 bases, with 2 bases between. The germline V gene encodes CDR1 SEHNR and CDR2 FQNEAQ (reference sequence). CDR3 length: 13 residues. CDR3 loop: CASSLPAKNIQYF. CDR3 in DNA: TGTGCCAGCAGCTTACCAGCCAAAAACATTCAGTACTTC.

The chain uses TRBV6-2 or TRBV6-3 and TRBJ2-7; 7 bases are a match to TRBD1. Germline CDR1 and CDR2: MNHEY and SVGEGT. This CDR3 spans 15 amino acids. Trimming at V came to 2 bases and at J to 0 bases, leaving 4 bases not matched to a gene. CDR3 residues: CASSYGRGISYEQYF. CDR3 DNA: TGTGCCAGCAGTTACGGCAGGGGGATCTCCTACGAGCAGTACTTC.

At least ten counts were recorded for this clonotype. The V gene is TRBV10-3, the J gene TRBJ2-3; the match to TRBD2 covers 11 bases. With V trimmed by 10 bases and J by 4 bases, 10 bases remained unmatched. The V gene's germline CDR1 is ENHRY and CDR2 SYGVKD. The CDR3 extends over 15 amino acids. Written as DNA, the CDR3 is TGTGCCACCCAAACGACTAGCGGGGCGGCAGATACGCAGTATTTT. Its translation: CATQTTSGAADTQYF.

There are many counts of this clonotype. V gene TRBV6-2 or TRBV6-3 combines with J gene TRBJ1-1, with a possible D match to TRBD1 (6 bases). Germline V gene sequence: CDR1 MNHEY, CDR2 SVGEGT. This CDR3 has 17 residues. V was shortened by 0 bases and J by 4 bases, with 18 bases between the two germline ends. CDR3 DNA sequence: TGTGCCAGCAGTTACTCGTGGGGGCTAGGGGGTTCCACTGAAGCTTTCTTT. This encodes CASSYSWGLGGSTEAFF.

The CDR3 loop reads CASRAGQGRVAEAFF. CDR3 sequence (DNA): TGTGCCAGCAGGGCTGGACAGGGTCGGGTCGCTGAAGCTTTCTTT. The chain carries TRBV6-1 and TRBJ1-1; 8 nucleotides line up with TRBD1. After removal of 6 bases from V and 6 bases from J, the junction contained 12 bases not matched to a gene. The CDR3 has 15 residues. In germline, CDR1 is MNHNS, CDR2 SASEGT.

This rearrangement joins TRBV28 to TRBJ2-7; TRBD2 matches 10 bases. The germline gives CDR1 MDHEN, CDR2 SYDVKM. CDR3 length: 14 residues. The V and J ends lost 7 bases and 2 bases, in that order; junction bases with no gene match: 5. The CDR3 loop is CASKGTSAPYEQYF. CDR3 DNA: TGTGCCAGCAAAGGGACTAGCGCTCCCTACGAGCAGTACTTC.

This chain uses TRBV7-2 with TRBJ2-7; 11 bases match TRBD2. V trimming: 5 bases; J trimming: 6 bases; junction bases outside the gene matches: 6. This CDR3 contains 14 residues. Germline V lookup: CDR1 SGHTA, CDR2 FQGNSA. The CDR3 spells CASSPALAGGEQYF. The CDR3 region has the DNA TGTGCCAGCAGCCCCGCCCTAGCGGGAGGCGAGCAGTACTTC.

The CDR3 spells CASGKTGAHYNEQFF. CDR3 nucleotide sequence: TGTGCCAGCGGAAAGACAGGGGCGCACTACAATGAGCAGTTCTTC. The chain is built from TRBV5-6 and TRBJ2-1; 8 bases are shared with TRBD1. Germline V gene data show CDR1 as SGHDT and CDR2 as YYEEEE. V shed 7 bases and J 3 bases; nucleotides not matched to a gene: 9. CDR3 length equals 15 residues.

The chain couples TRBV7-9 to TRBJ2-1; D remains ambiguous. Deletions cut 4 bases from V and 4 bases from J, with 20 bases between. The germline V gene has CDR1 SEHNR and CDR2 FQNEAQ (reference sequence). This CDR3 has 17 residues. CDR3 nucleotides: TGTGCCAGCAGCTCTCACTTCGGATCATTGGAGTACAATGAGCAGTTCTTC. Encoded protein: CASSSHFGSLEYNEQFF.

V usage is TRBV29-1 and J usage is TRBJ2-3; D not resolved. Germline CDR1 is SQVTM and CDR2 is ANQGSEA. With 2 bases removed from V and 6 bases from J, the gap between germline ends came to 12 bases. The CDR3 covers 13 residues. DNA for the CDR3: TGCAGCGTTGAATTTTGGGCGGTGGATACGCAGTATTTT. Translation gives CSVEFWAVDTQYF.

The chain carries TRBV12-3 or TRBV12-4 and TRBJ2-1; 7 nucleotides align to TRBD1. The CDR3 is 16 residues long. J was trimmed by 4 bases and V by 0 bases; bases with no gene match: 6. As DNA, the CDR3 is TGTGCCAGCAGTTTAGCACTCCCGGGACAGTACAATGAGCAGTTCTTC. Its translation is CASSLALPGQYNEQFF.

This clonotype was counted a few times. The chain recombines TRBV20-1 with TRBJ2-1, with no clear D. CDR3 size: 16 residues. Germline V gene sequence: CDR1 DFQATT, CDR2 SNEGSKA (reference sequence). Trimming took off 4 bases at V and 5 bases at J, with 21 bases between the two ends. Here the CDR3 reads CSATTFGESPNNEQFF. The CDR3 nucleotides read TGCAGTGCTACTACCTTTGGGGAATCTCCAAACAATGAGCAGTTCTTC.